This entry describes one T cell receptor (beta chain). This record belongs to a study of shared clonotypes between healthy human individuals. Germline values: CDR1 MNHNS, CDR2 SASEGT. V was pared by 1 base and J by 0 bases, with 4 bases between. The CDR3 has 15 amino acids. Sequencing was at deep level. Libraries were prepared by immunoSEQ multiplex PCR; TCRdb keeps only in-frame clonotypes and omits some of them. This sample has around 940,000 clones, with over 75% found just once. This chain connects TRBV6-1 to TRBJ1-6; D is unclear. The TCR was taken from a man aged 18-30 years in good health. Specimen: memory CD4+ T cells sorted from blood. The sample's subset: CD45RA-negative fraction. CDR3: CASSEGNSYNSPLHF. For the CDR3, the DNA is TGTGCCAGCAGTGAAGGAAACTCCTATAATTCACCCCTCCACTTT.